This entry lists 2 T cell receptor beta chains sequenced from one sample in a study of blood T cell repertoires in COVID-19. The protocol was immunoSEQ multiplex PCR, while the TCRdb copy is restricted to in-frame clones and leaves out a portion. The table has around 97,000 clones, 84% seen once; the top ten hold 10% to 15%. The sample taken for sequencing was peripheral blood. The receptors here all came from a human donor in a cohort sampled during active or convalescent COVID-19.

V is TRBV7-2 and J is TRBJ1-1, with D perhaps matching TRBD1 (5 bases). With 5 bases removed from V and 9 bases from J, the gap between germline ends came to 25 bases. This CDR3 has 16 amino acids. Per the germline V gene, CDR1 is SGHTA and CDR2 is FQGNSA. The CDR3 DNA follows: TGTGCCAGCAGCCGCTCCGGGGGGACCGGGACCGGAAAAGCTTTCTTT. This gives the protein CASSRSGGTGTGKAFF.

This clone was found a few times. The DNA of the CDR3 is TGTGCCAGCAGTGAGCGGCCGCCCTATGGCTACACCTTC. This gives the protein CASSERPPYGYTF. The rearrangement links TRBV2 to TRBJ1-2; D gene ambiguous. Germline lookup yields CDR1 SNHLY and CDR2 FYNNEI. The CDR3 runs 13 residues. V was trimmed by 3 bases and J by 4 bases, leaving 9 bases between them.